The 23 T cell receptor beta chains presented below share a single source sample, sequenced in a study of cytomegalovirus exposure and HLA in healthy donors. It was with 60 Vbeta and 13 Jbeta primers that the PCR ran. Clones were sequenced by immunoSEQ multiplex PCR, and TCRdb holds only the in-frame ones, with some missing. Here the sample table reports some 67,000 clones. The sample consisted of PBMCs. These receptors all stem from a woman in her twenties or thirties in good health and CMV-seronegative.

The rearrangement links TRBV11-2 to TRBJ1-2; a possible D gene is TRBD1 (5 bases). Trimming removed 5 bases at V and 4 bases at J, with 17 bases between. This CDR3 is 15 amino acids long. Germline loops: CDR1 SGHAT, CDR2 FQNNGV. The CDR3 sequence is CASSATRVKSYGYTF. CDR3 bases: TGTGCCAGCAGCGCGACCAGGGTGAAGAGCTATGGCTACACCTTC.

The J gene is TRBJ1-1, the V gene TRBV2; TRBD1 matches at 8 bases. This CDR3 region has 15 residues. Germline V gene lookup returns CDR1 SNHLY and CDR2 FYNNEI. The V and J ends lost 6 bases and 0 bases, in that order; junction bases with no gene match: 6. The CDR3 spells CASRTGTGMNTEAFF. The CDR3 bases are TGTGCCAGCAGGACCGGGACAGGTATGAACACTGAAGCTTTCTTT.

This chain joins TRBV5-1 and TRBJ2-7; possibly TRBD2 for D (6 bases). Germline V gene lookup returns CDR1 SGHRS and CDR2 YFSETQ. This CDR3 has 12 residues. The ends were cut back, 2 bases at V and 6 bases at J, with 9 bases in the middle. The CDR3 loop reads CASSFVGGEQYF. The CDR3 DNA is TGCGCCAGCAGCTTCGTGGGGGGCGAGCAGTACTTC.

The gene calls are TRBV4-2 and TRBJ2-1; the D gene is possibly TRBD2 (9 bases). This CDR3 is 16 amino acids long. Germline lookup yields CDR1 LGHNA and CDR2 YNFKEQ. The germline V and J ends were trimmed by 4 bases and 10 bases, with 23 bases remaining between them. CDR3 protein: CASSPPDRVSGREQFF. In DNA, the CDR3 is TGTGCCAGCAGCCCTCCGGACAGGGTCAGCGGGAGGGAGCAGTTCTTC.

CDR3 amino acids: CASSPPTGKNIQYF. In DNA, the CDR3 is TGTGCCAGCAGTCCCCCGACAGGGAAAAACATTCAGTACTTC. The chain carries TRBV7-8 and TRBJ2-4, with 7 bases that match TRBD1. Germline trimming cut 6 bases from V and 4 bases from J; bases unmatched to any gene: 6. Per germline, CDR1 SGHVS and CDR2 FQNEAQ. The CDR3 is 14 residues long.

The chain uses TRBV10-3 and TRBJ2-1, with D maybe TRBD2 (5 bases). The CDR3 totals 14 residues. Germline V gene sequence: CDR1 ENHRY, CDR2 SYGVKD. Between the trimmed V and J ends, which lost 10 bases and 0 bases, there was a span of 13 bases. CDR3 in DNA: TGTGCCACCCTGGACTCGACCTCCTACAATGAGCAGTTCTTC. Protein sequence: CATLDSTSYNEQFF.

This chain connects TRBV30 to TRBJ2-1, with 8 nucleotides matching TRBD2. CDR3 size: 17 residues. V shed 3 bases, J shed 0 bases, and the junction held 10 bases outside the gene matches. Germline values: CDR1 GTSNPN, CDR2 SVGIG (reference sequence). CDR3 DNA sequence: TGTGCCTGGAGCGGCACTAGCGGCAGAAGCTCCTACAATGAGCAGTTCTTC. Its protein is CAWSGTSGRSSYNEQFF.

The genes are TRBV5-4 and TRBJ1-3, with D possibly TRBD1 on 6 matching bases. From germline, CDR1 is SGHNT and CDR2 YYREEE (reference sequence). The CDR3 spans 16 residues. Trimming cost V 0 bases and J 0 bases, with 10 bases left between them. The CDR3 region has the DNA TGTGCCAGCAGCTTGGACAGGGCGCTCTCTGGAAACACCATATATTTT. It translates to CASSLDRALSGNTIYF. Looking up the rest from reference TRBV5-4 and TRBJ1-3 gives the full variable domain: ETGVTQSPTHLIKTRGQQVTLRCSSQSGHNTVSWYQQALGQGPQFIFQYYREEENGRGNFPPRFSGLQFPNYSSELNVNALELDDSALYLCASSLDRALSGNTIYFGEGSWLTVV.

V is TRBV6-5 and J is TRBJ1-6, with 7 bases matching TRBD1. Germline V CDR1 and CDR2: MNHEY, SVGAGI. V lost 9 bases, J lost 5 bases, and 10 bases stayed unmatched. The CDR3 has 15 amino acids. The CDR3 sequence is CASYSPGTDNSPLHF. The CDR3 nucleotides are TGTGCCAGTTATTCTCCCGGGACAGATAATTCACCCCTCCACTTT.

CDR3 protein: CAWSPSGTRIYEKLFF. The CDR3, as DNA: TGTGCCTGGAGTCCGTCCGGGACAAGGATTTATGAAAAACTGTTTTTT. V and J are TRBV30 and TRBJ1-4; a possible D gene is TRBD1 (6 bases). Germline V gene data show CDR1 as GTSNPN and CDR2 as SVGIG (reference sequence). The CDR3 is 16 residues long. Trimming removed 2 bases from V and 6 bases from J, with 19 bases in between.

The J gene is TRBJ2-2, the V gene TRBV19, with TRBD2 identical over 11 bases. J gave up 6 bases and V 4 bases, and 10 bases lay outside the gene matches. This CDR3 comprises 17 residues. Germline V gene lookup returns CDR1 LNHDA and CDR2 SQIVND (reference sequence). For the CDR3, the DNA is TGTGCCAGTAGTACAAGACTAGCGGGGATAACAGCCGGGGAGCTGTTTTTT. This codes for CASSTRLAGITAGELFF.

The V and J genes are TRBV28 and TRBJ1-4; D is unclear. The CDR3 spans 16 residues. Trimming cost V 6 bases and J 3 bases, with 17 bases left between them. Germline CDR1 and CDR2: MDHEN and SYDVKM. CDR3 sequence (DNA): TGTGCCAGCAGCCCCGGCGTCTTCGGGGCTAATGAAAAACTGTTTTTT. Amino acids: CASSPGVFGANEKLFF.

J is TRBJ2-1 and V is TRBV7-3, with D perhaps matching TRBD2 (7 bases). The CDR3 totals 15 residues. V lost 5 bases and J lost 4, with 15 bases in between. Germline-derived CDR1 and CDR2 are SGHTA and FQGTGA. CDR3 amino acids: CASSRGGGAYNEQFF. The CDR3 nucleotides are TGTGCCAGCAGCCGCGGGGGCGGGGCTTACAATGAGCAGTTCTTC.

This sequence joins TRBV4-1 and TRBJ1-5, with D hard to call. The CDR3 sequence is 16 residues long. The V and J ends lost 4 bases and 0 bases respectively, with 13 bases between them. Germline CDR1 is MGHRA and CDR2 is YSYEKL. CDR3 sequence reads: CASSPLPPNSNQPQHF. CDR3 DNA sequence: TGCGCCAGCAGCCCCTTGCCCCCTAATAGCAATCAGCCCCAGCATTTT.

The CDR3 region has the DNA TGTGCCAGCCGATCCCCGTCGCCGGGCGAGCAGTACTTC. It is translated as CASRSPSPGEQYF. The chain has TRBV27 and TRBJ2-7; D is unclear. V lost 8 bases and J lost 6, with 17 bases in between. The CDR3 covers 13 residues. Germline values: CDR1 MNHEY, CDR2 SMNVEV (reference sequence).

The chain couples TRBV30 to TRBJ1-2; 10 bases fit TRBD1. V lost 7 bases to trimming and J lost 3 bases; unmatched junction nucleotides: 8. CDR3 length: 14 residues. Germline lookup yields CDR1 GTSNPN and CDR2 SVGIG (reference sequence). The CDR3 sequence is CASGTGDSYYGYTF. CDR3 nucleotide sequence: TGTGCCTCCGGGACAGGGGATTCCTACTATGGCTACACCTTC.

The chain combines TRBV25-1 with TRBJ2-5, with D maybe TRBD1 (6 bases). There are 15 residues in the CDR3. Trimming took off 1 base at V and 4 bases at J, with 13 bases between the two ends. CDR1 is MGHDK and CDR2 is SYGVNS in the germline V gene. The CDR3 DNA is TGTGCCAGCAGTGAATCGGAAGGGGGAAGAGAGACCCAGTACTTC. It encodes CASSESEGGRETQYF.

The V and J genes are TRBV4-3 and TRBJ1-5; D is possibly TRBD1 (5 bases). The germline CDR1 and CDR2 sequences are LGHNA and YSLEER. This CDR3 is 15 amino acids long. Deletions cut 2 bases from V and 1 base from J, with 9 bases between. The CDR3 loop is CASSQSTVSNQPQHF. The DNA of the CDR3 is TGCGCCAGCAGCCAATCGACAGTCAGCAATCAGCCCCAGCATTTT.

The rearrangement links TRBV5-1 to TRBJ1-1; 7 bases fit TRBD1. CDR1 and CDR2 from the germline V gene are SGHRS and YFSETQ. The CDR3 consists of 16 residues. V trimming: 1 base; J trimming: 4 bases; junction bases outside the gene matches: 10. CDR3 sequence reads: CASSLSPGGGLTEAFF. DNA for the CDR3: TGCGCCAGCAGCTTGAGCCCGGGAGGGGGCCTCACTGAAGCTTTCTTT.

The rearrangement links TRBV11-2 to TRBJ2-2, with D hard to call. Per germline, CDR1 SGHAT and CDR2 FQNNGV. CDR3 length equals 14 residues. With 3 bases removed from V and 5 bases from J, the gap between germline ends came to 10 bases. As DNA, the CDR3 is TGTGCCAGCAGCTTCTACGGTGTAACCGGGGAGCTGTTTTTT. Protein: CASSFYGVTGELFF. The entire variable domain, with the rest obtained from reference TRBV11-2 and TRBJ2-2, is as follows: EAGVAQSPRYKIIEKRQSVAFWCNPISGHATLYWYQQILGQGPKLLIQFQNNGVVDDSQLPKDRFSAERLKGVDSTLKIQPAKLEDSAVYLCASSFYGVTGELFFGEGSRLTVL.

The gene calls are TRBV29-1 and TRBJ2-5; a possible D gene is TRBD2 (6 bases). Trimming shortened V by 7 bases and J by 2 bases, and 14 bases separated the two germline ends. CDR3 length: 13 amino acids. CDR1 and CDR2 from the germline V gene are SQVTM and ANQGSEA. For the CDR3, the DNA is TGCAGCGCACCAAGACTAGGGCAAGAGACCCAGTACTTC. This encodes CSAPRLGQETQYF.

The V and J genes are TRBV5-4 and TRBJ2-3, with a possible D match to TRBD2 (7 bases). CDR1 and CDR2 (germline): SGHNT, YYREEE (reference sequence). The CDR3 runs to 16 residues. V lost 2 bases, J lost 2 bases, and 15 bases lay in between. This CDR3 reads CASSFGGAADTDTQYF. The CDR3 bases are TGTGCCAGCAGCTTTGGGGGGGCTGCAGACACAGATACGCAGTATTTT.

The CDR3 region has the DNA TGTGCATGCGGAGGTGCCACAGGGGTGGCCTATGGCTACACCTTC. As protein: CACGGATGVAYGYTF. V is TRBV7-2 and J is TRBJ1-2; 7 bases are shared with TRBD1. CDR3 length: 15 residues. The germline CDR1 and CDR2 sequences are SGHTA and FQGNSA.